This TCR beta chain was retrieved from a study of vaccination effects on CD4 cells after COVID-19. Findings and limits, study-wide: Pronounced clonal contraction occurred in clones induced by infection and by vaccine late after vaccination.

The repertoire was sequenced with immunoSEQ multiplex PCR; TCRdb's copy has only in-frame clones and lacks some. This sample carries approximately 50,000 clones, nearly 80% of them seen once, and the ten largest clones take 6%. The CDR3 consists of 15 residues. Germline CDR1 is MGHRA and CDR2 is YSYEKL. V was clipped by 3 bases and J by 9 bases; unmatched bases: 8. Antigen-specific CD4+ T cells expanded by the ViraFEST assay with viral peptide pools were then sequenced. At the end of less than 12 days of culture, CD4+ T cells were isolated. Vaccinees lacked prior SARS-CoV-2 infection and tested negative for nucleocapsid antibodies. A density of roughly 2 million PBMC per well was used; these cells were cultured with roughly 10 IU/ml IL-2 and around 9.6 ug/ml peptides. On day 3 and again on day 7, half the medium was replaced with IL-2 medium. In its sample, this clone was seen a few times. What it binds is unknown.

The chain carries TRBV4-1 and TRBJ1-5; 10 bases map to TRBD1. The material sequenced was CD4+ T cells from PBMCs cultured with HCoV-OC43 spike peptides, taken before COVID-19 vaccination. The sample's subset: HCoV-OC43 spike overlapping peptide pool stimulation. This receptor was taken from a human donor who received a COVID-19 vaccine. The CDR3 DNA is TGCGCCAGCAGCCAGTACGGGACAGGGGTTTCGCCCCAGCATTTT. This gives the protein CASSQYGTGVSPQHF.